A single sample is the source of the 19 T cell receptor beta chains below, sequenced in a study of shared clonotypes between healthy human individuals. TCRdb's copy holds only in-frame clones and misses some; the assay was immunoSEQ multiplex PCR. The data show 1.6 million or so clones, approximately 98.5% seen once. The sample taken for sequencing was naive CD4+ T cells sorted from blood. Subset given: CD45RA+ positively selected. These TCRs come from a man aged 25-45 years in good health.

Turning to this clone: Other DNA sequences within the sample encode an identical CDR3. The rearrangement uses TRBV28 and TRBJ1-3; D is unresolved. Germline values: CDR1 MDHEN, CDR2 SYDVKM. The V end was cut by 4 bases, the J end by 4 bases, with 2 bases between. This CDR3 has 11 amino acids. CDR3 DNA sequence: TGTGCCAGCAGTTCCGGAAACACCATATATTTT. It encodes CASSSGNTIYF.

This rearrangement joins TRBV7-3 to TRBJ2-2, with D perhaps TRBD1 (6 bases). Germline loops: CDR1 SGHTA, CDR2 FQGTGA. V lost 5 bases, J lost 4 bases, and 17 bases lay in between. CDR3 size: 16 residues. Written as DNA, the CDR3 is TGTGCCAGCAGCCTTAACAGGGTTGGGAGCACCGGGGAGCTGTTTTTT. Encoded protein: CASSLNRVGSTGELFF. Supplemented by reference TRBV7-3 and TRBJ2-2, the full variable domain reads GAGVSQTPSNKVTEKGKYVELRCDPISGHTALYWYRQSLGQGPEFLIYFQGTGAADDSGLPNDRFFAVRPEGSVSTLKIQRTERGDSAVYLCASSLNRVGSTGELFFGEGSRLTVL.

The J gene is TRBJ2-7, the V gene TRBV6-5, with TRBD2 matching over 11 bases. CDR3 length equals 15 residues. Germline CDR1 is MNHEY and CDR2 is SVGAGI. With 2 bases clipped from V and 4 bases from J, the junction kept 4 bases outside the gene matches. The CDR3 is CASSYPGLAVYEQYF. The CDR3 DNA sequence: TGTGCCAGCAGTTACCCGGGACTAGCGGTATACGAGCAGTACTTC.

The CDR3, as DNA: TGTGCCAGCAGACGGACTAGCGGGAATGCGGTCTACGAGCAGTACTTC. Its protein product is CASRRTSGNAVYEQYF. The chain recombines TRBV5-4 with TRBJ2-7; 12 nucleotides match TRBD2. Looked up from germline, CDR1 is SGHNT and CDR2 is YYREEE (reference sequence). V trimming: 5 bases; J trimming: 3 bases; junction bases outside the gene matches: 9. The CDR3 is 16 residues long.

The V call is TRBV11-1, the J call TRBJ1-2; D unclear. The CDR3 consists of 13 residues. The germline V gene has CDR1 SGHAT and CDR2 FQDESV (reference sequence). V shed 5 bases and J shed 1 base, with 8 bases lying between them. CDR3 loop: CASSTRGNYGYTF. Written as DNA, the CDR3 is TGTGCCAGCAGCACTCGGGGTAACTATGGCTACACCTTC.

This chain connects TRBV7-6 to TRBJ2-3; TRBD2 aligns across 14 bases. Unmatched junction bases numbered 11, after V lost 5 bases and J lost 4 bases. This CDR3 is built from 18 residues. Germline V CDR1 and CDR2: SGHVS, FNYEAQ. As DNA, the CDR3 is TGTGCCAGCAGCGCCAGACTAGCGGGAGGGGGAGGTCCAGATACGCAGTATTTT. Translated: CASSARLAGGGGPDTQYF.

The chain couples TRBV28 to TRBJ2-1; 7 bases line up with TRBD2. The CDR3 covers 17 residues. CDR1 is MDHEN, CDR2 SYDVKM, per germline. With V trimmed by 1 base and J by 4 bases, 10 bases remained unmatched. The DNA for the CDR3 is TGTGCCAGCAGTTTATATAAGGGCGGGAGACAGTACAATGAGCAGTTCTTC. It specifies CASSLYKGGRQYNEQFF. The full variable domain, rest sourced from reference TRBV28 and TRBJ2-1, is DVKVTQSSRYLVKRTGEKVFLECVQDMDHENMFWYRQDPGLGLRLIYFSYDVKMKEKGDIPEGYSVSREKKERFSLILESASTNQTSMYLCASSLYKGGRQYNEQFFGPGTRLTVL.

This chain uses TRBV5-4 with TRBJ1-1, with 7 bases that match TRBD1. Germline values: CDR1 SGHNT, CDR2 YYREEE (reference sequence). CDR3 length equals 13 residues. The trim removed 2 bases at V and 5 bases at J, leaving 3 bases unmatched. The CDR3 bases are TGTGCCAGCAGCTTACAGGGGTTGACTGAAGCTTTCTTT. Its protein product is CASSLQGLTEAFF.

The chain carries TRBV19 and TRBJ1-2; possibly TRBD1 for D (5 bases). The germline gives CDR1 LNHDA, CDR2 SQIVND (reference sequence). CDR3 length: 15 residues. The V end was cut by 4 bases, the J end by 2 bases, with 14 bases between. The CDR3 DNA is TGTGCCAGTAGTAAGGGACGGGACTGGAACTATGGCTACACCTTC. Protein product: CASSKGRDWNYGYTF.

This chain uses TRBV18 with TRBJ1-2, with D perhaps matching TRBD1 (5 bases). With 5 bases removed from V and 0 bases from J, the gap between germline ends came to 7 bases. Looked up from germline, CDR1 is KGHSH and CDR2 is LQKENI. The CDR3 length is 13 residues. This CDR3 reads CASSSGPNYGYTF. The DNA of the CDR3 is TGTGCCAGCTCATCGGGACCTAACTATGGCTACACCTTC.

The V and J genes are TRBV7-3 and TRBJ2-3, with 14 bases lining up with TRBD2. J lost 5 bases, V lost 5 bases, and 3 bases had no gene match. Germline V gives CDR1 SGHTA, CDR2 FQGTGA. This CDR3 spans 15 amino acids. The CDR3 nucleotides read TGTGCCAGCAGCCCGGGACTAGCGGGAGTAGATACGCAGTATTTT. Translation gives CASSPGLAGVDTQYF.

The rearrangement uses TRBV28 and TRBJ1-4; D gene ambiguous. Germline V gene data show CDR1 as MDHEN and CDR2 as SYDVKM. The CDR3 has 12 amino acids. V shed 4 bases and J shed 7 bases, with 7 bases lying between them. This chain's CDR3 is CASSSLPEKLFF. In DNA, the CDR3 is TGTGCCAGCAGTTCCCTACCTGAAAAACTGTTTTTT. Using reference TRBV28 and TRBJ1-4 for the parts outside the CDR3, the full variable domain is DVKVTQSSRYLVKRTGEKVFLECVQDMDHENMFWYRQDPGLGLRLIYFSYDVKMKEKGDIPEGYSVSREKKERFSLILESASTNQTSMYLCASSSLPEKLFFGSGTQLSVL.

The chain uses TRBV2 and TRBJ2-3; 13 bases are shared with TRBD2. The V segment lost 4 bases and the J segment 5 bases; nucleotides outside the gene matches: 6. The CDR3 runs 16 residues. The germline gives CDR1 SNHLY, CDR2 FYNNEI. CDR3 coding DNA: TGTGCCAGCAGTGGGACTAGCGGGAGTGTTATAGATACGCAGTATTTT. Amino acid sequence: CASSGTSGSVIDTQYF.

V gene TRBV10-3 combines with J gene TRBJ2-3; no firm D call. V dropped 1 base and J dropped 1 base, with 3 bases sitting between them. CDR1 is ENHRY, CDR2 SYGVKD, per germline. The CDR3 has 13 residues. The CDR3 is CAISELGTDTQYF. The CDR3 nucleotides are TGTGCCATCAGTGAGTTGGGCACAGATACGCAGTATTTT.

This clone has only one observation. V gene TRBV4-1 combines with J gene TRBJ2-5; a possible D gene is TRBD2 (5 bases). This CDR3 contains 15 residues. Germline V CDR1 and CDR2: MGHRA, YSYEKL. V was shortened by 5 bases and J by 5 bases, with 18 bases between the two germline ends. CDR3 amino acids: CASSSRDSRGETQYF. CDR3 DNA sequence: TGCGCCAGCAGCTCCCGCGACTCCCGAGGGGAGACCCAGTACTTC.

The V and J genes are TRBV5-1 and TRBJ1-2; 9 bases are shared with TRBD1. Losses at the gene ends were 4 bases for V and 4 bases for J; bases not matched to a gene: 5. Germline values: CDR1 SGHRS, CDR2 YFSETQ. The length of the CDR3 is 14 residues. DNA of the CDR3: TGCGCCAGCAGCCGGGACAGGGAGGCCTATGGCTACACCTTC. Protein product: CASSRDREAYGYTF. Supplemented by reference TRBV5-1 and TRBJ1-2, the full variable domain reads KAGVTQTPRYLIKTRGQQVTLSCSPISGHRSVSWYQQTPGQGLQFLFEYFSETQRNKGNFPGRFSGRQFSNSRSEMNVSTLELGDSALYLCASSRDREAYGYTFGSGTRLTVV.

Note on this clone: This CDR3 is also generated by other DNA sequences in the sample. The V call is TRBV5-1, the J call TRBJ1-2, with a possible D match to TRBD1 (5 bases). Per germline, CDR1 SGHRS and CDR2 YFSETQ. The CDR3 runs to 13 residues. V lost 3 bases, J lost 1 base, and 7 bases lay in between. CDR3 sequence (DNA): TGCGCCAGCAGCTCCGACAGTAACTATGGCTACACCTTC. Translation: CASSSDSNYGYTF.

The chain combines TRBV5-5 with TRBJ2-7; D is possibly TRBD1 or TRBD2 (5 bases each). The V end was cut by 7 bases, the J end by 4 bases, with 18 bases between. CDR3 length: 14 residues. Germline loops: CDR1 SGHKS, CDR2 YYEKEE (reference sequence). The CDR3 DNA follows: TGTGCCAGCCTACTAGGAGACAGCCTATACGAGCAGTACTTC. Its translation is CASLLGDSLYEQYF.

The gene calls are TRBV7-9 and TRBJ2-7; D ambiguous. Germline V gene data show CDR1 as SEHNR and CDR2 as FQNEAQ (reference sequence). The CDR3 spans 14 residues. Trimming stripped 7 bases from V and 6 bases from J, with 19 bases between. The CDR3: CASTPEFTGPEQYF. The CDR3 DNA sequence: TGTGCCAGCACCCCAGAGTTTACGGGTCCCGAGCAGTACTTC.